This T cell receptor beta chain came from a study of cytomegalovirus exposure and HLA in healthy donors (dated by TCRdb to the late 2010s). For the study in its entirety: In an earlier analysis of about 560 of the donors, 250 to 350 Gb of sequence data and 117 million unique TCR beta sequences from about 179 million T cells were reported. An early release covering around 630 HLA-typed donors comprised 250 to 350 gigabases of sequencing data and 65 million to 100 million unique TCR sequences. Of the approximately 400 genotyped donors, roughly 76% were placed in the genetic ancestry cluster associated with self-reported Caucasian donors. The study was designed to test whether signatures of past pathogen exposure could be identified by cataloging public T cell receptors. Using immunosequencing, the study profiled T cell repertoires from 500 to 800 subjects and related those repertoires to cytomegalovirus serostatus. Besides the first cohort of 550 to 750 subjects, a separate validation cohort made up of over 100 different subjects was used. To predict cytomegalovirus infection status, the study combined high-throughput TCR immunosequencing, statistical association of individual TCRs with disease status, and machine learning. A later analysis re-examined previously published TCR beta repertoires from roughly 650 donors and added high-resolution HLA genotyping to investigate patterns of TCR occurrence. In the later analysis, no new phenotypic data were used to find candidate immune exposures; instead, reliance was placed on TCR beta sequences and their occurrence across donors. To decide whether each TCR beta V gene segment behaved as functional or pseudogenic, an earlier analysis of fewer than 750 of the donors relied on high-throughput TCR beta sequencing. Donor age, sex, ethnicity and CMV serostatus were compiled alongside the repertoire data. In a later genetic analysis, genome-wide SNP genotypes for about 65% of the 666 donors were used, and that subset was treated as a discovery cohort. All discovery cohort repertoires had been generated using a single sequencing platform. HLA typing covered class I and class II loci at four-digit resolution. Typing coverage varied by locus: 629-630 donors for A, B, C, DRB1 and DQB1; under 550 for DQA1; about 600 for DPA1; roughly 470 for DPB1. Roughly five DR-DQ haplotypes were handled as single units for association and clustering, since linkage in the cohort was strong. Across 398 genotyped donors of the cohort, an average of 235,054 unique TCR beta nucleotide sequences per donor were sequenced, and roughly 18% of those sequences were non-productive. Summary of the overall study and its limitations: Most CMV-associated TCR beta chains appeared to be HLA-restricted in a later analysis, and the HLA associations seemed to be driven largely by CMV exposure. At a false discovery rate of 0.05, a later analysis linked some 18,000 TCR beta sequences to specific HLA alleles. Across donors, most TCR sequences were observed very rarely, whereas some public TCRs were present in many individuals. This cohort had only TCR beta chains sequenced, and the lack of alpha or paired-chain data limited which features could be detected. Because some donors lacked HLA typing at each locus, the association tests relied only on the typed subset. The authors suggested that the approach could potentially be generalized to other disease states and immunological phenotypes. An association between a missense DCLRE1C variant and V-gene and J-gene trimming of TCR beta chains was found in a later genetic analysis and replicated in an independent cohort. In a later analysis, several top co-occurrence clusters were reported to appear linked to parvovirus B19, influenza, CMV and Epstein-Barr virus. The study listed 164 TCR beta chains as associated with cytomegalovirus. Cytomegalovirus status was reported to be diagnosed by the classifier with high specificity and sensitivity in both the original and validation cohorts. When HLA alleles, especially DR and DQ, strongly co-occurred, TCR associations were difficult to assign to individual alleles. Because the 87-base-pair reads could not distinguish some IMGT-functional V segments, including TRBV6-2 and TRBV6-3, those segments were excluded. Compared with equally common non-associated chains, HLA-associated TCR beta chains in a later analysis were more clonally expanded and had lower generation probabilities. Linkage disequilibrium might explain the correlated functional status among segregating V segments, but an unknown experimental factor could not be excluded. In an earlier analysis of around 500 of the donors, most TCR beta V segments appeared in productive rearrangements about 87% or about 30% of the time, broadly matching IMGT annotations. A further reported finding was that TCR beta sequences accurately predicted the HLA-A and HLA-B alleles for most subjects in the first cohort. According to a later genetic analysis, donors in an Asian-associated ancestry cluster had fewer N-insertions in productive TCRs than the approximately 630-donor mean. The only immune exposure information available for the cohort was CMV serostatus. A group of highly shared sequence variants was considered likely to be a technical artifact of the sequencing pipeline. Because counts were too low, about 17 rarely observed V segments, including chromosome 9 orphons, were excluded from the earlier analysis of under 650 of the donors. In vitro tests confirmed that a few of the cytomegalovirus-associated TCR beta chains recognize cytomegalovirus antigens. Presence/absence analyses assumed roughly uniform sequencing depth across donors, an assumption that may not hold. According to a later analysis, TCR association rates differed among HLA loci, with DRB1 alleles showing the most associated TCRs and HLA-C alleles showing the fewest.

To prepare the library, the immunoSEQ multiplex PCR assay was applied. A mixture of 60 forward primers for TCR Vbeta segments and 13 reverse primers for TCR Jbeta segments was used in the multiplex PCR. The CDR3 region of rearranged TCR beta genes was amplified from genomic DNA by a multiplex PCR assay. The Illumina HiSeq System was used to sequence the amplified TCR beta libraries as 87-base-pair reads. In the authors' own workflow: A later analysis counted around 72 million unique TCR beta chains across the 666 repertoires, and some 11 million of these chains were shared by at least two donors. Raw reads were error-corrected and collapsed into unique sequences with a nearest-neighbor algorithm that merged closely related sequences to remove PCR and sequencing errors. V, D and J gene segments were assigned by aligning CDR3 sequences to IMGT reference sequences. For a sequence to be retained, at least a six-nucleotide match to both a V gene segment and a J gene segment was required. A rearrangement counted as productive if the CDR3 had no stop codons and remained in frame with V and J, and every other rearrangement counted as non-productive. CDR3 was defined according to IMGT convention as the region running from the second conserved V-encoded cysteine to the conserved J-encoded phenylalanine. In an earlier analysis of more than 550 of the donors, sequences lacking an unambiguous match to a single V gene segment were excluded. An earlier analysis of a few hundred of the donors called V segments functional above 56.7% productive rearrangements and segregating when the between-donor standard deviation exceeded 5%. A statistical classification framework was developed to diagnose cytomegalovirus status using the catalog of TCR beta chain sequences. In a later analysis, V and J genes were assigned by comparing TCR nucleotide sequences against IMGT/GENE-DB human TR gene sequences. A later analysis assigned CDR3 sequences and most-parsimonious VDJ recombination scenarios with the TCRdist pipeline. In a later analysis, each TCR beta chain was defined by its CDR3 amino acid sequence together with its V-gene family, and reads lacking a unique V-gene family were excluded. A later analysis removed 592 highly shared, low-generation-probability nucleotide sequences to deal with suspected cross-contamination and a sequencing artifact. In a later analysis, a clonal expansion index was calculated for each public chain from normalized within-repertoire ranks of inferred template counts. In a later analysis, generation probabilities were computed using a VDJ recombination model fitted to out-of-frame rearrangements, and the results were checked against IGoR. In a later analysis, hypergeometric tests were used to score TCR-TCR, TCR-HLA and TCR-CMV co-occurrence, with a repertoire-size bias correction applied to TCR pairs. A later analysis estimated false discovery rates by permuting HLA or CMV assignments 20 times. In a later analysis, co-occurring TCRs were grouped using DBSCAN, with TCRdist sequence similarity added in when clustering inside HLA-allele-positive subsets. Repertoires with fewer than 30,000 or more than 120,000 public chains were left out of co-occurrence clustering, as were about 5 repertoires with anomalous nucleotide sharing. TCRdb took this table from immuneACCESS and kept in-frame rearrangements with V and J called. Such tables lack part of the clones; where checked against another copy, unresolved V genes explain under half of the gap, and the rest is unexplained. That table gives V, J and clone size, and the DNA gave D and trimming. The sample yields some 200,000 clones; more than 65% were counted once. Together, the top ten hold around 4% of the sample.

As concerns this clone: Its antigen is currently not known. No qualities accompany the bases; no much larger clone lies one base away.

The CDR3 holds 13 amino acids from the cysteine to the phenylalanine. Only CDR3 DNA remains: 39 bases, in frame from the first base. The germline V gene yields LGHNA for CDR1 and YSLEER for CDR2. V was cut back by 0 bases and J by 1 base, leaving a gap of 3 bases between them. The cohort consisted of 666 healthy bone marrow donors. Cohort members were all nominally healthy when sampled, although unrecorded immune exposures were likely present. The donor tested CMV seronegative and was one of the 352 seronegative cohort members. A peripheral blood sample was collected from each donor, and TCR beta sequencing was performed on peripheral blood mononuclear cells. The Qiagen DNeasy Blood Extraction Kit was used to extract genomic DNA from the blood cell samples.

Sequencing input: PBMCs. The sequence came from a man aged 50 or older in good health and CMV-seronegative. In this chain, TRBV4-3 is recombined with TRBJ1-2; too little of a D gene remains to name it. The CDR3 loop reads CASSQDLNYGYTF. The nucleotide sequence is given as TGCGCCAGCAGCCAAGACCTTAACTATGGCTACACCTTC.